The 7 T cell receptor beta chains below all came from one sample that was sequenced in a study of identical twins. TCRdb re-analysed the 5' RACE reads in MiXCR, keeping a single row per CDR3 protein. The data hold about 490,000 distinct CDR3 sequences, with about 15% observed a single time. These sequences were also reported in another study, on yellow fever vaccine responses in identical twins.

The sequenced sample consisted of CD4+ T cells sorted from blood. These receptor sequences come from a woman between 18 and 29 years old in good health.

Here the CDR3 reads CAITSPDSYNEQFF. The CDR3, as DNA: TGTGCCATCACGTCACCAGACTCCTACAATGAGCAGTTCTTC. The V gene is TRBV10-3, the J gene TRBJ2-1; D is undetermined. The ends were cut back, 7 bases at V and 0 bases at J, with 10 bases in the middle. The CDR3 has 14 amino acids. Germline V gene data show CDR1 as ENHRY and CDR2 as SYGVKD.

In its sample, this clonotype was seen a few times. This rearrangement joins TRBV28 to TRBJ2-4, with D perhaps assigned TRBD1 or TRBD2 (6 bases each). CDR3 length equals 14 residues. V lost 5 bases and J 7 bases, leaving 15 bases between the germline ends. Germline CDR1 is MDHEN and CDR2 is SYDVKM. The CDR3, as DNA: TGTGCCAGCAGTCCGCCCGGGGGCTCGAACATTCAGTACTTC. Translating it yields CASSPPGGSNIQYF.

There are a few counts of this clonotype. The chain employs TRBV3-1 and TRBJ2-7, with D perhaps matching TRBD2 (6 bases). Germline V gives CDR1 LGHDT, CDR2 YNNKEL (reference sequence). CDR3 length: 13 residues. Trimming cost V 1 base and J 7 bases, with 11 bases left between them. Written as DNA, the CDR3 is TGTGCCAGCAGCCAAGCGGAGACTAGTGAGCAGTACGTC. Residues: CASSQAETSEQYV.

This rearrangement joins TRBV6-1 to TRBJ1-6, with D hard to call. The V end lost 6 bases, the J end lost 8 bases, and 17 bases lay between the germline ends. This CDR3 region has 15 residues. Germline V gene sequence: CDR1 MNHNS, CDR2 SASEGT. CDR3 sequence reads: CASSRTPHWDSPLHF. In DNA form, the CDR3 reads TGTGCCAGCAGCCGAACTCCCCATTGGGATTCACCCCTCCACTTT.

The J gene is TRBJ2-1, the V gene TRBV20-1; D not certain. Germline V CDR1 and CDR2: DFQATT, SNEGSKA (reference sequence). There are 11 residues in the CDR3. Trimming removed 6 bases at V and 12 bases at J, with 15 bases between. The CDR3 DNA reads TGCAGTGCCCCTCGGGCCAACGGGCAGTTCTTC. Its translation: CSAPRANGQFF.

This clonotype has only a few counts. The J gene is TRBJ2-7, the V gene TRBV6-2 or TRBV6-3, with 7 bases lining up with TRBD2. V was pared by 5 bases and J by 3 bases, with 7 bases of the junction left unmatched. Germline V gene sequence: CDR1 MNHEY, CDR2 SVGEGT. This CDR3 is built from 14 residues. CDR3 bases: TGTGCCAGCAGTAAGGGAGGGATCAACTACGAGCAGTACTTC. Encoded protein: CASSKGGINYEQYF.

The table lists this clonotype with many counts. J is TRBJ1-4 and V is TRBV20-1, with D possibly matching TRBD1 (5 bases). Germline V gives CDR1 DFQATT, CDR2 SNEGSKA (reference sequence). The CDR3 spans 13 residues. Trimming cost V 6 bases and J 4 bases, with 12 bases left between them. In DNA form, the CDR3 reads TGCAGTGCGGGAGGGGACCGTAATGAAAAACTGTTTTTT. It encodes CSAGGDRNEKLFF.